The next 4 T cell receptor beta chains were all read from a single sample in a study of CD8 T cells in ankylosing spondylitis. Each CDR3 protein is one row after TCRdb ran MiXCR on the 5' RACE reads. The repertoire has 250,000 to 350,000 distinct CDR3 sequences, around 20% of them found once; the top ten carry roughly 8.3%. The sample taken for sequencing was blood, either unsorted or a sorted T cell fraction (not recorded which). All receptors come from a male donor with ankylosing spondylitis or in good health (not recorded which).

The rearrangement links TRBV5-1 to TRBJ1-4; D is unclear. Germline CDR1 reads SGHRS; CDR2 reads YFSETQ. There are 15 residues in the CDR3. V shed 1 base and J shed 4 bases, with 11 bases lying between them. The CDR3 region has the DNA TGCGCCAGCAGCTTGTCCCGGGTTGGTAATGAAAAACTGTTTTTT. Its translation: CASSLSRVGNEKLFF.

The chain uses TRBV29-1 and TRBJ2-1; D not certain. In germline, CDR1 is SQVTM, CDR2 ANQGSEA. This CDR3 contains 11 residues. Trimming removed 2 bases from V and 4 bases from J, with 3 bases in between. The CDR3 reads CSVERYNEQFF. The DNA for the CDR3 is TGCAGCGTTGAACGGTACAATGAGCAGTTCTTC.

This clonotype occurred once. The CDR3 is CASSISGNTGELFF. The DNA of the CDR3 is TGCGCCAGCAGCATAAGCGGGAACACCGGGGAGCTGTTTTTT. The rearrangement joins TRBV5-1 to TRBJ2-2; weak D call: TRBD2 (5 bases). Germline-derived CDR1 and CDR2 are SGHRS and YFSETQ. CDR3 length equals 14 residues. V dropped 4 bases and J dropped 1 base, with 8 bases sitting between them.

This clonotype was counted between two and nine times. CDR3 sequence (DNA): TGCAGTGCTAATCCGACGGTCCAAGAGACCCAGTACTTC. It translates to CSANPTVQETQYF. The gene calls are TRBV20-1 and TRBJ2-5; D call uncertain. V was clipped by 4 bases and J by 1 base, with 10 bases between them. This CDR3 is built from 13 residues. Germline CDR1 reads DFQATT; CDR2 reads SNEGSKA (reference sequence).